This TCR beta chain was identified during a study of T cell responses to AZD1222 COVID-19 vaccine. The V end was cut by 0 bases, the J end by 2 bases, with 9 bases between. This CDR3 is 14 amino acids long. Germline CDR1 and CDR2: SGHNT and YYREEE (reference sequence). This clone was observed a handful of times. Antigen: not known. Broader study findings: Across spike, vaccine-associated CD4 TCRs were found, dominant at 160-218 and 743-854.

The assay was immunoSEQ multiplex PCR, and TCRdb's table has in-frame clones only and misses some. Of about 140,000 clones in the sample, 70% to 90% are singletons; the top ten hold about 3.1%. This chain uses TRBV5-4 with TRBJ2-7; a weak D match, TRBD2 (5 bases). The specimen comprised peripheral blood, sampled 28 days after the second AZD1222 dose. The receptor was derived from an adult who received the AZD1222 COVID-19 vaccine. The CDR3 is CASSLESEAYEQYF. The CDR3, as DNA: TGTGCCAGCAGCTTGGAATCGGAGGCCTACGAGCAGTACTTC. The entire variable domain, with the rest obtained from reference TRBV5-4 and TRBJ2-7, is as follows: ETGVTQSPTHLIKTRGQQVTLRCSSQSGHNTVSWYQQALGQGPQFIFQYYREEENGRGNFPPRFSGLQFPNYSSELNVNALELDDSALYLCASSLESEAYEQYFGPGTRLTVT.